The 27 T cell receptor beta chains below come from one sample, sequenced in a study of control samples from healthy donors and cancer patients. The protocol was immunoSEQ multiplex PCR, while the TCRdb copy is restricted to in-frame clones and leaves out a portion. This table has approximately 87,000 clones, 75% to 95% appearing once. The specimen sequenced was blood. These receptors came from a man aged 45-65 years in good health.

As DNA, the CDR3 is TGCGCCAGCAGTGACCCGGGGGGGACGGATACGCAGTATTTT. Translated: CASSDPGGTDTQYF. The chain is built from TRBV10-1 and TRBJ2-3, with 8 positions matching TRBD2. Trimming at V came to 3 bases and at J to 6 bases, leaving 5 bases not matched to a gene. CDR3 length: 14 amino acids. Germline-derived CDR1 and CDR2 are WNHNN and SYGVQD (reference sequence).

This clone appeared a single time. This chain joins TRBV14 and TRBJ2-3; weak D call: TRBD1 (6 bases). This CDR3 is built from 15 residues. Between the trimmed V and J ends, which lost 0 bases and 1 base, there was a span of 8 bases. The germline gives CDR1 SGHDN, CDR2 FVKESK. The CDR3 nucleotides read TGTGCCAGCAGCCAAGAGGGGGCGGGCACAGATACGCAGTATTTT. Residues: CASSQEGAGTDTQYF.

V and J are TRBV5-4 and TRBJ1-2; D gene uncertain. The CDR3 sequence is 11 residues long. The germline CDR1 and CDR2 sequences are SGHNT and YYREEE (reference sequence). The V and J ends lost 1 base and 10 bases respectively, with 8 bases between them. CDR3 residues: CASSLTETYTF. The DNA for the CDR3 is TGTGCCAGCAGCTTGACAGAAACCTACACCTTC.

J is TRBJ2-7 and V is TRBV5-4; no definite D call. CDR1 and CDR2 from the germline V gene are SGHNT and YYREEE (reference sequence). V was cut by 2 bases and J by 0 bases, with 9 bases left in between. The CDR3 extends over 14 amino acids. The CDR3 protein is CASSFGYSSYEQYF. The CDR3 DNA sequence: TGTGCCAGCAGCTTCGGGTACAGCTCCTACGAGCAGTACTTC.

This chain uses TRBV18 with TRBJ2-6; D is undetermined. Germline V CDR1 and CDR2: KGHSH, LQKENI. The CDR3 covers 13 residues. V lost 6 bases, J lost 2 bases, and 5 bases lay in between. CDR3 bases: TGTGCCAGCTCTCCCCCTGGGGCCAACGTCCTGACTTTC. Its protein product is CASSPPGANVLTF.

The rearrangement links TRBV19 to TRBJ1-5, with TRBD1 identical over 8 bases. V lost 6 bases, J lost 1 base, and 5 bases stayed unmatched. Germline assignment: CDR1 LNHDA and CDR2 SQIVND (reference sequence). This CDR3 has 15 amino acids. DNA of the CDR3: TGTGCCAGTAGCTGGCAGGGGGCGAGCAATCAGCCCCAGCATTTT. Translating gives CASSWQGASNQPQHF. Together with reference TRBV19 and TRBJ1-5, the CDR3 gives the full variable domain: DGGITQSPKYLFRKEGQNVTLSCEQNLNHDAMYWYRQDPGQGLRLIYYSQIVNDFQKGDIAEGYSVSREKKESFPLTVTSAQKNPTAFYLCASSWQGASNQPQHFGDGTRLSIL.

This clone appeared a few times. The rearrangement links TRBV5-5 to TRBJ1-3; D may be TRBD1 (6 bases). This CDR3 contains 15 residues. Germline CDR1 and CDR2: SGHKS and YYEKEE (reference sequence). V was trimmed by 3 bases and J by 2 bases, leaving 12 bases between them. The CDR3 sequence is CASSSTGQPGNTIYF. The CDR3 bases are TGTGCCAGCAGCTCCACAGGGCAGCCTGGAAACACCATATATTTT.

The chain joins TRBV5-1 to TRBJ2-5, with 7 bases aligning to TRBD1. Looked up from germline, CDR1 is SGHRS and CDR2 is YFSETQ. V shed 6 bases and J 1 base; nucleotides not matched to a gene: 6. This CDR3 has 14 amino acids. CDR3 bases: TGCGCCAGCAATGGGGGACAGTCCCAAGAGACCCAGTACTTC. It is translated as CASNGGQSQETQYF. Using reference TRBV5-1 and TRBJ2-5 for the parts outside the CDR3, the full variable domain is KAGVTQTPRYLIKTRGQQVTLSCSPISGHRSVSWYQQTPGQGLQFLFEYFSETQRNKGNFPGRFSGRQFSNSRSEMNVSTLELGDSALYLCASNGGQSQETQYFGPGTRLLVL.

The gene calls are TRBV30 and TRBJ2-2; 10 nucleotides match TRBD2. CDR1 is GTSNPN, CDR2 SVGIG, per germline (reference sequence). Germline trimming cut 8 bases from V and 0 bases from J; bases unmatched to any gene: 9. CDR3 length equals 16 residues. The CDR3 DNA is TGTGCCAGTTACCCGGGACTAGCGACGAACACCGGGGAGCTGTTTTTT. This sequence encodes CASYPGLATNTGELFF.

This clone was seen repeatedly, ten times or more. This sequence joins TRBV5-6 and TRBJ1-5, with 10 bases matching TRBD1. Trimming took 4 bases from V and 0 from J; bases not matched to a gene: 1. Germline V gene lookup returns CDR1 SGHDT and CDR2 YYEEEE. CDR3 length equals 15 residues. The CDR3 loop reads CASSRTGGSNQPQHF. DNA for the CDR3: TGTGCCAGCAGCCGGACAGGGGGTAGCAATCAGCCCCAGCATTTT.

With regard to this clone: One junction end disagrees with the germline gene, perhaps due to a read error. The chain recombines TRBV29-1 with TRBJ1-2, with D possibly being TRBD1 (6 bases). The germline V gene has CDR1 SQVTM and CDR2 ANQGSEA. CDR3 length: 13 amino acids. CDR3 sequence: CSVSTTGNHGYTF. The CDR3 DNA sequence: TGCAGCGTTTCTACGACAGGTAACCATGGCTACACCTTC.

The chain uses TRBV5-1 and TRBJ1-2; 8 nucleotides match TRBD1. Germline CDR1 SGHRS, CDR2 YFSETQ. The V segment lost 4 bases and the J segment 7 bases; nucleotides outside the gene matches: 6. The CDR3 has 13 residues. The chain's CDR3 is CASSAGQGGGYTF. The CDR3 DNA reads as TGCGCCAGCAGCGCTGGACAGGGAGGTGGCTACACCTTC.

The V call is TRBV7-2, the J call TRBJ1-1; D call uncertain. With 1 base removed from V and 2 bases from J, the gap between germline ends came to 8 bases. Per the germline V gene, CDR1 is SGHTA and CDR2 is FQGNSA. This CDR3 region has 14 residues. The CDR3 loop reads CASSLGKGNTEAFF. Written as DNA, the CDR3 is TGTGCCAGCAGCTTAGGGAAGGGAAACACTGAAGCTTTCTTT.

In nucleotides, the CDR3 is TGTGCCAGCAGTATCCCGGGGAACACTGAAGCTTTCTTT. Its protein product is CASSIPGNTEAFF. This rearrangement joins TRBV6-5 to TRBJ1-1; D is ambiguous. The CDR3 covers 13 residues. The V and J ends lost 5 bases and 1 base respectively, with 8 bases between them. Germline CDR1 is MNHEY and CDR2 is SVGAGI.

This sequence joins TRBV29-1 and TRBJ1-2; a possible D gene is TRBD1 (6 bases). CDR3 size: 14 residues. Germline loops: CDR1 SQVTM, CDR2 ANQGSEA. Between the trimmed V and J ends, which lost 5 bases and 5 bases, there was a span of 18 bases. The CDR3 reads CSVSQGPDVYGYTF. CDR3 DNA sequence: TGCAGCGTTAGTCAGGGGCCAGACGTTTATGGCTACACCTTC.

The genes are TRBV28 and TRBJ2-7, with 10 bases fitting TRBD1. V shed 5 bases, J shed 5 bases, and the junction held 9 bases outside the gene matches. Germline V lookup: CDR1 MDHEN, CDR2 SYDVKM. CDR3 size: 15 residues. The CDR3 loop is CASSIALGTGDEQYF. CDR3 DNA: TGTGCCAGCAGTATCGCTCTGGGGACAGGGGACGAGCAGTACTTC.

CDR3 sequence reads: CASSYSHGGADTGELFF. The DNA for the CDR3 is TGTGCCAGCAGTTACTCGCATGGTGGGGCCGACACCGGGGAGCTGTTTTTT. V and J are TRBV6-2 or TRBV6-3 and TRBJ2-2, with TRBD1 as a possible D gene (5 bases). The CDR3 contains 17 residues. The V gene's germline CDR1 is MNHEY and CDR2 SVGEGT. Trimming took 0 bases from V and 3 from J, leaving 14 bases between them.

This clone has only a few counts. The chain joins TRBV7-9 to TRBJ2-1; the match to TRBD2 covers 10 bases. This CDR3 has 17 amino acids. The V and J ends lost 5 bases and 3 bases, in that order; junction bases with no gene match: 10. Germline CDR1 SEHNR, CDR2 FQNEAQ (reference sequence). In DNA form, the CDR3 reads TGTGCCAGCAGCCCCTCCGCCCTAGCGGGGGACTACAATGAGCAGTTCTTC. Protein product: CASSPSALAGDYNEQFF. The entire variable domain, with the rest obtained from reference TRBV7-9 and TRBJ2-1, is as follows: DTGVSQNPRHKITKRGQNVTFRCDPISEHNRLYWYRQTLGQGPEFLTYFQNEAQLEKSRLLSDRFSAERPKGSFSTLEIQRTEQGDSAMYLCASSPSALAGDYNEQFFGPGTRLTVL.

The chain links TRBV4-3 to TRBJ1-2; 7 bases map to TRBD1. Germline V lookup: CDR1 LGHNA, CDR2 YSLEER. This CDR3 has 13 residues. The junction had 4 bases not matched to a gene; V was cut back by 3 bases and J by 6 bases. CDR3 nucleotides: TGCGCCAGCAGCCACGGGACAGCTCATGGCTACACCTTC. This encodes CASSHGTAHGYTF.

CDR3 protein: CASSLENRLISGNTIYF. The CDR3 region has the DNA TGTGCCAGCAGCTTAGAGAACAGGTTAATCTCTGGAAACACCATATATTTT. J is TRBJ1-3 and V is TRBV7-8; D possibly corresponds to TRBD1 (5 bases). Germline V gives CDR1 SGHVS, CDR2 FQNEAQ. V was trimmed by 1 base and J by 0 bases, leaving 13 bases between them. The CDR3 has 17 residues. Looking up the rest from reference TRBV7-8 and TRBJ1-3 gives the full variable domain: GAGVSQSPRYKVAKRGQDVALRCDPISGHVSLFWYQQALGQGPEFLTYFQNEAQLDKSGLPSDRFFAERPEGSVSTLKIQRTQQEDSAVYLCASSLENRLISGNTIYFGEGSWLTVV.

This chain links TRBV7-2 with TRBJ1-3; possibly TRBD1 for D (5 bases). CDR3 length: 14 residues. V lost 1 base and J 4 bases, leaving 8 bases between the germline ends. Germline CDR1 is SGHTA and CDR2 is FQGNSA. CDR3 residues: CASSLGGGGNTIYF. CDR3 nucleotides: TGTGCCAGCAGCTTAGGGGGCGGAGGAAACACCATATATTTT.

The chain couples TRBV5-1 to TRBJ2-3, with a possible D match to TRBD1 (7 bases). V shed 1 base and J shed 0 bases, with 9 bases lying between them. The CDR3 sequence is 15 residues long. Germline loops: CDR1 SGHRS, CDR2 YFSETQ. CDR3: CASSLQGGSTDTQYF. CDR3 DNA: TGCGCCAGCAGCTTGCAGGGGGGTAGCACAGATACGCAGTATTTT.

This rearrangement joins TRBV30 to TRBJ1-5, with 9 bases fitting TRBD1. J was trimmed by 0 bases and V by 1 base; bases with no gene match: 13. Germline assignment: CDR1 GTSNPN and CDR2 SVGIG (reference sequence). This CDR3 spans 19 amino acids. The CDR3 sequence: CAWSGRGQGIGYSNQPQHF. The CDR3 DNA sequence: TGTGCCTGGAGTGGTAGAGGACAGGGGATAGGGTATAGCAATCAGCCCCAGCATTTT.

The chain joins TRBV25-1 to TRBJ2-1; D might be TRBD1 (5 bases). The germline CDR1 and CDR2 sequences are MGHDK and SYGVNS. The CDR3 has 13 amino acids. V was cut by 3 bases and J by 9 bases, with 12 bases left in between. CDR3 protein: CASSDVGPGEQFF. The DNA of the CDR3 is TGTGCCAGCAGTGACGTGGGGCCGGGTGAGCAGTTCTTC. Looking up the rest from reference TRBV25-1 and TRBJ2-1 gives the full variable domain: EADIYQTPRYLVIGTGKKITLECSQTMGHDKMYWYQQDPGMELHLIHYSYGVNSTEKGDLSSESTVSRIRTEHFPLTLESARPSHTSQYLCASSDVGPGEQFFGPGTRLTVL.

This clone was observed a handful of times. The chain links TRBV19 to TRBJ1-5; a weak D match, TRBD1 (5 bases). The germline CDR1 and CDR2 sequences are LNHDA and SQIVND (reference sequence). V lost 7 bases and J lost 4, with 14 bases in between. The CDR3 contains 14 residues. The CDR3 is CASTVGGRNQPQHF. The CDR3 bases are TGTGCCAGTACTGTGGGGGGGAGGAATCAGCCCCAGCATTTT.

The chain combines TRBV19 with TRBJ1-2; D gene ambiguous. The CDR3 sequence is 13 residues long. V gave up 2 bases and J gave up 1 base, with 5 bases separating them. Germline CDR1 and CDR2: LNHDA and SQIVND (reference sequence). This CDR3 is CASSIKDNYGYTF. Written as DNA, the CDR3 is TGTGCCAGTAGTATAAAGGATAACTATGGCTACACCTTC.

This chain joins TRBV6-6 and TRBJ1-4; D not resolved. Germline V lookup: CDR1 MNHNY, CDR2 SVGAGI (reference sequence). This CDR3 has 11 residues. The CDR3 nucleotides are TGTGCAATCGCTTCTAATGAAAAACTGTTTTTT. Translation: CAIASNEKLFF.